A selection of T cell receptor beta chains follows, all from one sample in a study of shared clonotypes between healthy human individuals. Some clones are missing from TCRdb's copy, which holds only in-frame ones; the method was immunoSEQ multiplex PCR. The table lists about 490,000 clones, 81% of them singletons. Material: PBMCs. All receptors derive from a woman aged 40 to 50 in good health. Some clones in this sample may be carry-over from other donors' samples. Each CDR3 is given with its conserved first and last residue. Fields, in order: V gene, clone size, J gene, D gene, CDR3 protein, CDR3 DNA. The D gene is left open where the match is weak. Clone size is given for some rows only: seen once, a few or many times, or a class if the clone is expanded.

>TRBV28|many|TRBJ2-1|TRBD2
CASSLSPSRGDEQFF
TGTGCCAGCAGTTTATCTCCTAGCCGGGGGGATGAGCAGTTCTTC
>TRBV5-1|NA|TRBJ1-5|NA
CASNLGPLSDQPQHF
TGCGCCAGCAACTTGGGACCGCTTAGCGATCAGCCCCAGCATTTT
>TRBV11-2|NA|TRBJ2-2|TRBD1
CASSTGQGTNTGELFF
TGTGCCAGCAGCACAGGACAGGGAACTAACACCGGTGAGCTGTTTTTT
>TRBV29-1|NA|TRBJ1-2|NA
CSVETSDYGYTF
TGCAGCGTTGAAACGAGTGACTATGGCTACACCTTC
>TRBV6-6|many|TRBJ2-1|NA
CASSPLSGEQFF
TGTGCCAGCAGCCCGCTTTCCGGGGAGCAGTTCTTC
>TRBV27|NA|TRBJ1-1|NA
CASGKQGLWNTEAFF
TGTGCCAGCGGAAAACAGGGATTGTGGAACACTGAAGCTTTCTTT
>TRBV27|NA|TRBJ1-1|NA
CASSLSAGMNTEAFF
TGTGCCAGCAGTTTATCAGCAGGCATGAACACTGAAGCTTTCTTT
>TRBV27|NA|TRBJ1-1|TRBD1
CASRTTRGTGGLTEAFF
TGTGCCAGCAGGACCACTCGGGGGACAGGGGGCTTAACTGAAGCTTTCTTT
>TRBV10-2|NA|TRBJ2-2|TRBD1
CASIQGARGTGELFF
TGCGCCAGCATTCAGGGGGCGCGGGGCACCGGGGAGCTGTTTTTT
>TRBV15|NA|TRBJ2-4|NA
CATSRELAKNIQYF
TGTGCCACCAGCAGAGAGCTAGCCAAAAACATTCAGTACTTC
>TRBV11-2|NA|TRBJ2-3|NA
CASSFLGLLADTQYF
TGTGCCAGCAGCTTTTTGGGACTGCTGGCCGATACGCAGTATTTT
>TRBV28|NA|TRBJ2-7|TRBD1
CASRQQGAHEQYF
TGTGCCAGCAGACAACAGGGGGCCCACGAGCAGTACTTC
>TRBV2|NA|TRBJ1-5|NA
CASSESRGAPQHF
TGTGCCAGCAGTGAATCCAGGGGCGCGCCCCAGCATTTT
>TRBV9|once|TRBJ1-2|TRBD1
CASSSRDRNFYGYTF
TGTGCCAGCAGCTCCCGGGACAGGAACTTCTATGGCTACACCTTC
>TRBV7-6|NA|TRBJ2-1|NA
CASSPTISYNEQFF
TGTGCCAGCAGCCCAACGATCTCCTACAATGAGCAGTTCTTC
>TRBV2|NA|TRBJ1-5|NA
CASSDRGGNQPQHF
TGTGCCAGCAGTGACAGGGGAGGAAATCAGCCCCAGCATTTT
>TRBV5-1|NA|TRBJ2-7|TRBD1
CASRGTGFYEQYF
TGCGCCAGCAGGGGGACAGGGTTTTACGAGCAGTACTTC
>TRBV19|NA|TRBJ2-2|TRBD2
CASSRASGDTGELFF
TGTGCCAGTAGTAGGGCTAGCGGGGACACCGGGGAGCTGTTTTTT
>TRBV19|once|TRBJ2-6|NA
CASSIWGSGANVLTF
TGTGCCAGTAGTATATGGGGCTCAGGGGCCAACGTCCTGACTTTC
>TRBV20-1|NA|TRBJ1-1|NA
CSAPAGPEAFF
TGCAGTGCCCCGGCGGGGCCTGAAGCTTTCTTT
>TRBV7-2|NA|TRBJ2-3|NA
CASSLVGSDTQYF
TGTGCCAGCAGCTTAGTGGGGAGTGATACGCAGTATTTT
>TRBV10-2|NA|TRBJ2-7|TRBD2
CASNLAGRSYEQYF
TGCGCCAGCAATCTAGCGGGACGGTCCTACGAGCAGTACTTC
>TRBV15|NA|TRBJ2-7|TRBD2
CATSRVGGRYEQYF
TGTGCCACCAGCAGAGTCGGGGGGAGGTACGAGCAGTACTTC
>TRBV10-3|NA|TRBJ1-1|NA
CAISRDGEVNTEAFF
TGTGCCATCAGCCGAGATGGGGAAGTGAACACTGAAGCTTTCTTT
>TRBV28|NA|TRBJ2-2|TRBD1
CASSLAGGAGELFF
TGTGCCAGCAGTTTAGCAGGGGGCGCCGGGGAGCTGTTTTTT
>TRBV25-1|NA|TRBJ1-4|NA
CASSSLAGMGEKLFF
TGTGCCAGCAGTTCCCTGGCGGGGATGGGTGAAAAACTGTTTTTT
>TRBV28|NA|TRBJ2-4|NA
CASSPRGTSGAKNIQYF
TGTGCCAGCAGTCCTCGGGGGACCTCGGGGGCCAAAAACATTCAGTACTTC
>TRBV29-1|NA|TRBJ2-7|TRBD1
CSVGQGASYEQYF
TGCAGCGTTGGACAGGGGGCCTCCTACGAGCAGTACTTC
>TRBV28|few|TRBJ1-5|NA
CASRQGSTGPQHF
TGTGCCAGCAGGCAGGGGAGCACAGGGCCCCAGCATTTT
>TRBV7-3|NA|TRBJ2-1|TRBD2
CASSLGLAGALRDEQFF
TGTGCCAGCAGCTTAGGGCTAGCGGGAGCATTGAGGGATGAGCAGTTCTTC
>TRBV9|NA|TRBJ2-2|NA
CASSLMPQSGELFF
TGTGCCAGCAGCTTGATGCCCCAGTCGGGGGAGCTGTTTTTT
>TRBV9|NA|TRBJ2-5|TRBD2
CASSVDSGLAGETQYF
TGTGCCAGCAGCGTAGACTCGGGACTAGCCGGAGAGACCCAGTACTTC
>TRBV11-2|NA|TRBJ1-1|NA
CASSLAGRANTEAFF
TGTGCCAGCAGCTTAGCGGGCAGGGCTAACACTGAAGCTTTCTTT
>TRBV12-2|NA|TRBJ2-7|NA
CASRLAEREVPYEQYF
TGTGCAAGTCGCTTAGCGGAGCGGGAGGTCCCCTACGAGCAGTACTTC
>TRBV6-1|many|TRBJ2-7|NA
CASSPRRGGSYEQYF
TGTGCCAGCAGTCCCCGTCGTGGGGGCTCCTACGAGCAGTACTTC
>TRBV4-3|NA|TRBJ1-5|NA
CASSQARNQPQHF
TGCGCCAGCAGCCAAGCCAGGAATCAGCCCCAGCATTTT
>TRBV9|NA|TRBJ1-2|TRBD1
CASSLTTRGEYGYTF
TGTGCCAGCAGCCTCACAACCAGGGGGGAGTATGGCTACACCTTC
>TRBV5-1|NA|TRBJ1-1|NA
CASSLGQGHTEAFF
TGCGCCAGCAGCTTGGGCCAGGGTCACACTGAAGCTTTCTTT
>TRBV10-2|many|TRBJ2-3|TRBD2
CASSVTSESTDTQYF
TGCGCCAGCAGTGTAACTAGCGAGAGCACAGATACGCAGTATTTT
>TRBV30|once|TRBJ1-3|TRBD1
CALGQGGGNTIYF
TGTGCCTTAGGACAGGGCGGCGGAAACACCATATATTTT
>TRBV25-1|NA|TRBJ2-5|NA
CASSEGGRETQYF
TGTGCCAGCAGTGAAGGGGGGCGAGAGACCCAGTACTTC
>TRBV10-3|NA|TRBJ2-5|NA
CAISEPTQGPETQYF
TGTGCCATCAGTGAGCCAACCCAGGGGCCGGAGACCCAGTACTTC
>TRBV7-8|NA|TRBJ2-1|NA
CASSLVWTTLYNEQFF
TGTGCCAGCAGCTTAGTTTGGACTACCCTATACAATGAGCAGTTCTTC
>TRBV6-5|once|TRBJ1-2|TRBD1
CASSVQPTGASTYTF
TGTGCCAGCAGTGTACAGCCGACAGGGGCCTCGACCTACACCTTC
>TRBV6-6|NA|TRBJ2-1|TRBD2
CASSPKGAGYYNEQFF
TGTGCCAGCAGTCCCAAGGGAGCGGGGTACTACAATGAGCAGTTCTTC
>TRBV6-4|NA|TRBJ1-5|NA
CASSDWWQTSNQPQHF
TGTGCCAGCAGTGACTGGTGGCAGACTAGCAATCAGCCCCAGCATTTT
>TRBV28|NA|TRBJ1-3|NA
CASRQGTGNTIYF
TGTGCCAGCAGACAGGGTACTGGAAACACCATATATTTT
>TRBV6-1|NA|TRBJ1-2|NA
CASSETVWDGYTF
TGTGCCAGCAGTGAAACAGTATGGGATGGCTACACCTTC